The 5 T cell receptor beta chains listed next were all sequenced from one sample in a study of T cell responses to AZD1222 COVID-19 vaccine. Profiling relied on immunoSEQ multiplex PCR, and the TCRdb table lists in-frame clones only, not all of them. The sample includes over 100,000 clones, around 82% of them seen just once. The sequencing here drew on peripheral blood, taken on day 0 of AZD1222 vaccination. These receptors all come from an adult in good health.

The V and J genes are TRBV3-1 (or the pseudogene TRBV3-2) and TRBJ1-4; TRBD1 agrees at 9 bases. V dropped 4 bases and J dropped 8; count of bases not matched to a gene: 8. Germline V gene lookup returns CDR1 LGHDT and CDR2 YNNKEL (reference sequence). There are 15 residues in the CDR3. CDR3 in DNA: TGTGCCAGCAGCCTTTCCGGGACAGGGCTAGAAAAACTGTTTTTT. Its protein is CASSLSGTGLEKLFF.

This CDR3 is CASSFSWVWETQYF. CDR3 DNA: TGTGCCAGCAGCTTCTCGTGGGTCTGGGAGACCCAGTACTTC. The chain has TRBV7-2 and TRBJ2-5; no firm D call. Trimming removed 3 bases at V and 5 bases at J, with 13 bases between. The CDR3 is 14 amino acids. Germline assignment: CDR1 SGHTA and CDR2 FQGNSA.

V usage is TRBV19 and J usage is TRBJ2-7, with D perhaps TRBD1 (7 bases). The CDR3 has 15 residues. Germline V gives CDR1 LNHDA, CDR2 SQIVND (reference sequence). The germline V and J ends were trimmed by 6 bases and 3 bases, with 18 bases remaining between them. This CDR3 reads CASRTSGQGGYEQYF. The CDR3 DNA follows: TGTGCCAGTAGGACCTCCGGGCAGGGGGGCTACGAGCAGTACTTC.

The DNA of the CDR3 is TGCGCCAGCAGCTTGATTGGGGAACCATACACAGATACGCAGTATTTT. Translation gives CASSLIGEPYTDTQYF. This sequence joins TRBV5-1 and TRBJ2-3; D is ambiguous. Trimming shortened V by 1 base and J by 2 bases, and 14 bases separated the two germline ends. Germline-derived CDR1 and CDR2 are SGHRS and YFSETQ. The CDR3 is made up of 16 amino acids.

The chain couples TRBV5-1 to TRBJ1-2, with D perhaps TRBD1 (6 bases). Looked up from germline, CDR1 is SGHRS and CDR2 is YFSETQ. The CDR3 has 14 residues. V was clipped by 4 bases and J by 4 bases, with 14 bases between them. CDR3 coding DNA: TGCGCCAGCAGCCAGAACCCGGGGGCCTATGGCTACACCTTC. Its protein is CASSQNPGAYGYTF.